The 31 T cell receptor beta chains listed next were all sequenced from one sample in a study of vaccination and CD4 T cells after COVID-19 (dated by TCRdb to the early 2020s). Interpreted using the paper, the treatment or condition label stands for: roughly 10-day PBMC culture with coronavirus spike peptide pools or control peptides (ViraFEST assay). Antigens of these TCRs are unknown. The method was PCR. Data came from an Illumina iSeq 100. At the Johns Hopkins FTIC core, DNA from the cultured CD4+ T cells underwent TCR sequencing with the Oncomine TCR Beta short-read assay. Starting from the raw public reads, TCRdb applied fastp trimming at Q25, assembled clones with MiXCR and retained in-frame beta chains. Duplicate CDR3 protein sequences are folded into a single record with the most common DNA and genes. For this sample there are 9,000 to 13,000 distinct CDR3 sequences; almost 65% appear just once. 26% of the sample lies in the top ten.

The input for sequencing was CD4+ T cells from blood, cultured in vitro, taken before SARS-CoV-2 vaccination. The receptor source for this set is a human donor who had recovered from COVID-19.

In this sample, this clonotype turned up a few times. The chain combines TRBV15 with TRBJ1-2, with TRBD1 identical over 7 bases. The germline V gene encodes CDR1 LNHNV and CDR2 YYDKDF (reference sequence). The CDR3 totals 18 residues. J was trimmed by 4 bases and V by 1 base; bases with no gene match: 15. The CDR3 is CATSRVGGGPAYRYGYTF. The CDR3 DNA is TGTGCCACCAGCAGAGTTGGAGGGGGCCCCGCTTATCGCTATGGCTACACCTTC.

The chain recombines TRBV19 with TRBJ2-1; 7 nucleotides line up with TRBD1. J was trimmed by 5 bases and V by 5 bases; bases with no gene match: 9. CDR3 length equals 15 residues. Germline CDR1 is LNHDA and CDR2 is SQIVND (reference sequence). This CDR3 is CASSPQGNPNNEQFF. The DNA of the CDR3 is TGTGCCAGTAGTCCACAGGGGAACCCTAACAATGAGCAGTTCTTC.

This chain uses TRBV20-1 with TRBJ2-3; 8 positions agree with TRBD2. This CDR3 has 16 amino acids. Germline V gene lookup returns CDR1 DFQATT and CDR2 SNEGSKA (reference sequence). Unmatched junction bases numbered 15, after V lost 6 bases and J lost 4 bases. The CDR3 DNA reads as TGCAGTGCCCGAGGGCCGAGCGGGAGAGCGGCAGATACGCAGTATTTT. Protein: CSARGPSGRAADTQYF.

A remark on this clonotype: Relative to the germline gene, one junction end is altered; a read error may explain this. The V call is TRBV27, the J call TRBJ2-1; D may be TRBD2 (5 bases). This CDR3 spans 17 amino acids. Germline CDR1 reads MNHEY; CDR2 reads SMNVEV (reference sequence). DNA for the CDR3: TGTGCCAGCAGTTCCGCGGCTAAGCGGCGTTCTTACAATGAACAGTTCTTC. Translated, it gives CASSSAAKRRSYNEQFF.

This clonotype was detected only a few times. The J gene is TRBJ2-5, the V gene TRBV7-9, with 7 bases lining up with TRBD1. Germline-derived CDR1 and CDR2 are SEHNR and FQNEAQ (reference sequence). With 3 bases clipped from V and 5 bases from J, the junction kept 6 bases outside the gene matches. The CDR3 has 14 amino acids. The CDR3 here is CASSFYDRAETQYF. CDR3 nucleotides: TGTGCCAGCAGCTTCTATGACAGGGCCGAGACCCAGTACTTC.

The chain couples TRBV19 to TRBJ1-5, with 7 bases aligning to TRBD1. Trimming cost V 3 bases and J 4 bases; bases outside gene matches: 12. Per germline, CDR1 LNHDA and CDR2 SQIVND (reference sequence). The CDR3 contains 17 residues. The chain's CDR3 is CASSIRGRGGDNQPQHF. The CDR3 DNA is TGTGCCAGTAGTATTAGGGGGCGCGGGGGGGATAATCAGCCCCAGCATTTT.

The chain combines TRBV20-1 with TRBJ2-2; 8 nucleotides agree with TRBD1. The CDR3 contains 13 residues. Germline assignment: CDR1 DFQATT and CDR2 SNEGSKA (reference sequence). After removal of 4 bases from V and 4 bases from J, the junction contained 2 bases not matched to a gene. CDR3 DNA: TGCAGTGCTAACAGGGGGAGCACCGGGGAGCTGTTTTTT. It is translated as CSANRGSTGELFF.

The rearrangement uses TRBV20-1 and TRBJ2-7; D possibly matches TRBD1 or TRBD2 (6 bases each). V was shortened by 2 bases and J by 3 bases, with 20 bases between the two germline ends. The CDR3 has 16 amino acids. CDR1 and CDR2 (germline): DFQATT, SNEGSKA (reference sequence). The CDR3 loop reads CSARPRGAELGYEQYF. The CDR3 DNA follows: TGCAGTGCTAGACCAAGGGGGGCGGAGTTAGGCTACGAGCAGTACTTC.

The V and J genes are TRBV7-2 and TRBJ2-7; possible D gene TRBD2, 5 bases. The germline V gene encodes CDR1 SGHTA and CDR2 FQGNSA. V lost 6 bases, J lost 4 bases, and 22 bases lay in between. CDR3 length: 16 amino acids. CDR3 nucleotide sequence: TGTGCCAGCAGTGGGAAGATGGCGGGTTGGAATTACGAGCAGTACTTC. Encoded protein: CASSGKMAGWNYEQYF.

This clonotype was recorded a few times. The V gene is TRBV12-3 or TRBV12-4, the J gene TRBJ1-6; 9 bases match TRBD1. This CDR3 region has 14 residues. Trimming at V came to 6 bases and at J to 5 bases, leaving 2 bases not matched to a gene. CDR3 protein: CASRRTGDNSPLHF. As DNA, the CDR3 is TGTGCCAGCAGACGGACAGGGGATAATTCACCCCTCCACTTT.

The chain combines TRBV6-5 with TRBJ2-5, with D tentatively TRBD1 (5 bases). Germline CDR1 is MNHEY and CDR2 is SVGAGI. Trimming left V 0 bases short and J 2 bases short, with 22 bases between. The CDR3 sequence is 19 residues long. The CDR3 reads CASSYSKWQGGQSQETQYF. DNA of the CDR3: TGTGCCAGCAGTTACTCGAAGTGGCAGGGTGGACAATCACAAGAGACCCAGTACTTC.

The chain is built from TRBV20-1 and TRBJ2-7, with 7 bases that match TRBD1. This CDR3 has 15 residues. Germline trimming cut 4 bases from V and 1 base from J; bases unmatched to any gene: 10. Germline V CDR1 and CDR2: DFQATT, SNEGSKA (reference sequence). CDR3 sequence: CSATNRDSFSYEQYF. In nucleotides, the CDR3 is TGCAGTGCTACCAACCGGGACAGCTTTTCCTACGAGCAGTACTTC.

The genes are TRBV20-1 and TRBJ2-7; D is possibly TRBD1 or TRBD2 (5 bases each). CDR1 is DFQATT and CDR2 is SNEGSKA in the germline V gene (reference sequence). The CDR3 is 15 residues long. V was shortened by 0 bases and J by 0 bases, with 12 bases between the two germline ends. The CDR3 region has the DNA TGCAGTGCTAGAGATCCGGGACGGGCCTCCTACGAGCAGTACTTC. Translation gives CSARDPGRASYEQYF.

The chain links TRBV15 to TRBJ2-3, with D unresolved. V was clipped by 0 bases and J by 1 base, with 8 bases between them. The CDR3 contains 15 residues. The germline CDR1 and CDR2 sequences are LNHNV and YYDKDF (reference sequence). The CDR3 loop reads CATSRDFLGTDTQYF. CDR3 DNA: TGTGCCACCAGCAGAGATTTTTTGGGCACAGATACGCAGTATTTT.

As to this clonotype: The conserved phenylalanine or tryptophan normally closing the CDR3 is absent here, so this likely arose from a read error. This sequence joins TRBV24-1 and TRBJ1-1, with 10 bases lining up with TRBD1. V lost 5 bases and J lost 7; bases outside the gene matches: 15. Germline V gene data show CDR1 as KGHDR and CDR2 as SFDVKD. CDR3 length: 17 residues. The CDR3 DNA follows: TGTGCCACCAGTGCCAGGAGACAGGGGGCAGGTCGAGATGAAGCTTTCTCT. As protein: CATSARRQGAGRDEAFS.

The chain links TRBV6-5 to TRBJ2-7; possible D gene TRBD2, 6 bases. Germline V gives CDR1 MNHEY, CDR2 SVGAGI. The germline V and J ends were trimmed by 4 bases and 1 base, with 14 bases remaining between them. This CDR3 has 15 amino acids. CDR3 in amino acids: CASSSPYGGSYEQYF. CDR3 coding DNA: TGTGCCAGCAGTTCCCCGTACGGGGGTTCCTACGAGCAGTACTTC.

This rearrangement joins TRBV6-1 to TRBJ1-2; possibly TRBD1 for D (6 bases). Trimming stripped 5 bases from V and 3 bases from J, with 10 bases between. This CDR3 has 13 amino acids. Germline-derived CDR1 and CDR2 are MNHNS and SASEGT. For the CDR3, the DNA is TGTGCCAGCAGTAGACGACAGGACTATGGCTACACCTTC. It yields the protein CASSRRQDYGYTF.

The chain is built from TRBV19 and TRBJ1-2; D is possibly TRBD1 (5 bases). The CDR3 is 14 residues long. V lost 5 bases and J 5 bases, leaving 15 bases between the germline ends. The V gene's germline CDR1 is LNHDA and CDR2 SQIVND (reference sequence). This chain's CDR3 is CASSWDSTSYGYTF. The CDR3 DNA sequence: TGTGCCAGTAGTTGGGACTCCACCTCATATGGCTACACCTTC.

The chain uses TRBV6-5 and TRBJ2-5, with TRBD1 identical over 8 bases. Trimming removed 4 bases from V and 4 bases from J; junction bases left unmatched: 14. CDR3 size: 17 residues. Looked up from germline, CDR1 is MNHEY and CDR2 is SVGAGI. CDR3 region: CASSWLGGRGLSETQYF. The CDR3 region has the DNA TGTGCCAGCAGTTGGTTAGGCGGCAGGGGGCTGTCAGAGACCCAGTACTTC.

The gene calls are TRBV12-3 or TRBV12-4 and TRBJ1-5; no definite D call. The CDR3 totals 13 residues. V lost 2 bases and J lost 3, with 5 bases in between. Here the CDR3 DNA reads TGTGCCAGCAGTTTACAGATCAATCAGCCCCAGCATTTT. The encoded protein is CASSLQINQPQHF.

This clonotype occurred a few times. The rearrangement joins TRBV27 to TRBJ1-2, with a possible D match to TRBD1 (6 bases). The V gene's germline CDR1 is MNHEY and CDR2 SMNVEV (reference sequence). The CDR3 has 16 amino acids. Trimming stripped 6 bases from V and 2 bases from J, with 19 bases between. CDR3: CASRRGWGGRNYGYTF. CDR3 nucleotides: TGTGCCAGCAGGAGGGGATGGGGGGGGCGCAACTATGGCTACACCTTC.

This clonotype showed up just a few times. The chain recombines TRBV20-1 with TRBJ2-1, with TRBD2 identical over 8 bases. This CDR3 is 14 amino acids long. The V gene's germline CDR1 is DFQATT and CDR2 SNEGSKA (reference sequence). V shed 5 bases and J 6 bases; nucleotides not matched to a gene: 9. The CDR3 coding sequence is TGCAGTGCTCAGCCCGGGACTAGGAGCAATGAGCAGTTCTTC. Its translation is CSAQPGTRSNEQFF.

This clonotype is a singleton in its sample. This chain connects TRBV2 to TRBJ2-7, with 11 bases identical to TRBD2. Trimming removed 5 bases from V and 3 bases from J; junction bases left unmatched: 6. Germline V CDR1 and CDR2: SNHLY, FYNNEI. This CDR3 region has 15 residues. CDR3 sequence (DNA): TGTGCCAGCAGTTCTTTAGCGGGAGGGGACTACGAGCAGTACTTC. Its protein is CASSSLAGGDYEQYF.

CDR3 residues: CATSGAPSTDTQYF. The DNA of the CDR3 is TGTGCCACCAGTGGGGCGCCTAGCACAGATACGCAGTATTTT. The V gene is TRBV24-1, the J gene TRBJ2-3; D gene uncertain. Trimming took 5 bases from V and 0 from J, leaving 8 bases between them. The CDR3 has 14 residues. CDR1 KGHDR and CDR2 SFDVKD come from the germline V gene.

The chain combines TRBV20-1 with TRBJ2-3; TRBD2 might be the D (6 bases). The germline gives CDR1 DFQATT, CDR2 SNEGSKA (reference sequence). This CDR3 contains 14 residues. The germline V and J ends were trimmed by 6 bases and 5 bases, with 18 bases remaining between them. DNA for the CDR3: TGCAGTGCCAAGGGGAGGAGGCATTTAGATACGCAGTATTTT. As protein: CSAKGRRHLDTQYF.

The chain links TRBV2 to TRBJ2-2, with D uncertain. V lost 2 bases, J lost 9 bases, and 16 bases lay in between. CDR1 is SNHLY and CDR2 is FYNNEI in the germline V gene. The length of the CDR3 is 15 residues. The CDR3 sequence is CASSELSATWRELFF. CDR3 DNA sequence: TGTGCCAGCAGTGAATTGTCAGCTACCTGGCGGGAGCTGTTTTTT.

The rearrangement links TRBV2 to TRBJ1-3; D possibly corresponds to TRBD1 (5 bases). Germline values: CDR1 SNHLY, CDR2 FYNNEI. This CDR3 has 17 residues. The V and J ends lost 2 bases and 2 bases respectively, with 16 bases between them. The CDR3 here is CASSEYLRARAGNTIYF. The CDR3 DNA sequence: TGTGCCAGCAGTGAATACTTAAGGGCCAGGGCTGGAAACACCATATATTTT. Based on the CDR3 plus reference TRBV2 and TRBJ1-3, the full variable domain is EPEVTQTPSHQVTQMGQEVILRCVPISNHLYFYWYRQILGQKVEFLVSFYNNEISEKSEIFDDQFSVERPDGSNFTLKIRSTKLEDSAMYFCASSEYLRARAGNTIYFGEGSWLTVV.

This clonotype occurred a few times. CDR3 DNA sequence: TGTGCCAGCAGGGGGGACGCGAACACCGGGGAGCTGTTTTTT. Its translation is CASRGDANTGELFF. The chain joins TRBV2 to TRBJ2-2; D tentatively fits TRBD1 or TRBD2 (5 bases each). The CDR3 consists of 14 residues. V dropped 6 bases and J dropped 0 bases, with 8 bases sitting between them. Germline CDR1 SNHLY, CDR2 FYNNEI.

In this sample, this clonotype turned up once. The chain combines TRBV11-2 with TRBJ1-4, with TRBD1 as a possible D gene (6 bases). V was clipped by 2 bases and J by 11 bases, with 9 bases between them. CDR3 length: 12 amino acids. Germline V gives CDR1 SGHAT, CDR2 FQNNGV. CDR3 sequence reads: CASSLYRDKLFF. Written as DNA, the CDR3 is TGTGCCAGCAGCTTATACAGGGACAAACTGTTTTTT.

The chain employs TRBV5-6 and TRBJ2-1; TRBD1 or TRBD2 may be the D gene (5 bases each). Germline V gene data show CDR1 as SGHDT and CDR2 as YYEEEE. The V end was cut by 2 bases, the J end by 2 bases, with 11 bases between. This CDR3 comprises 15 residues. The CDR3 sequence: CASSFDSGTYNEQFF. CDR3 coding DNA: TGTGCCAGCAGCTTTGACAGCGGTACCTACAATGAGCAGTTCTTC.

The chain uses TRBV6-5 and TRBJ2-3; maybe TRBD1 (5 bases). CDR1 is MNHEY and CDR2 is SVGAGI in the germline V gene. Deletions cut 0 bases from V and 2 bases from J, with 6 bases between. CDR3 length: 14 residues. DNA of the CDR3: TGTGCCAGCAGTTACTCGACAGACACAGATACGCAGTATTTT. Its translation: CASSYSTDTDTQYF.